Sequencing of this T cell receptor beta chain was carried out in a study of shared clonotypes between healthy human individuals. On this clone itself: This sequence is one base from a far larger clone and is likely a read error.

The test was conducted at deep level. The assay was immunoSEQ multiplex PCR, and TCRdb's table has in-frame clones only and misses some. The sample has about 460,000 clones, 70% to 80% seen once. This CDR3 has 16 residues. Trimming cost V 4 bases and J 5 bases; bases outside gene matches: 7. Germline loops: CDR1 SNHLY, CDR2 FYNNEI. Genomic DNA for unsorted samples, which was extracted with the QIAamp DNA Blood Mini kit, came from around 86 million PBMCs. Sequencing was carried out using PBMCs. The V gene is TRBV2, the J gene TRBJ2-5, with 13 nucleotides matching TRBD2. The origin of this receptor is a middle-aged woman in good health. Some clones in this sample may be carry-over from other donors' samples. CDR3 in amino acids: CASSGGLAGEQETQYF. The CDR3 DNA sequence: TGTGCCAGCAGTGGCGGACTAGCGGGAGAACAGGAGACCCAGTACTTC.